A selection of T cell receptor beta chains follows, all from one sample in a study of CXCR3-negative and CXCR3-positive naive CD8 T cells. Following a re-call of the 5' RACE reads, TCRdb has one entry per CDR3 protein and lacks DNA. This sample contains about 120,000 distinct CDR3 sequences. The sequencing sample was made of naive CXCR3- CD8+ T cells from blood. The receptors were sampled from a human donor in good health. Some clones in this sample may be carry-over from other donors' samples. Both conserved end residues are part of each CDR3.

j_gene	v_gene	CDR3aa
TRBJ2-1	TRBV10-1	CASSGGLVGEFF
TRBJ2-6	TRBV4-3	CASSHDRVGANVLTF
TRBJ2-1	TRBV12-3/TRBV12-4	CASSSSAVADEQFF
TRBJ2-1	TRBV29-1	CSVVRTSGPSYNEQFF
TRBJ2-3	TRBV7-9	CASSLGRGSGSANTQYF
TRBJ1-5	TRBV4-1	CASSPYHRSNQPQHF
TRBJ2-7	TRBV29-1	CSARQGPYEQYF
TRBJ2-1	TRBV7-9	CASSIQTSYNEQFF
TRBJ2-5	TRBV5-1	CASSAGTGQETQYF
TRBJ1-1	TRBV19	CASTRQGATTEAFF
TRBJ2-5	TRBV7-9	CASSPLPLETQYF
TRBJ2-7	TRBV18	CASSTGRGHDPTYEQYF
TRBJ2-5	TRBV7-6	CASSLDLAAQETQYF
TRBJ2-5	TRBV5-1	CASSLMPQETQYF
TRBJ2-5	TRBV12-3/TRBV12-4	CASSLAAADQETQYF
TRBJ1-2	TRBV3-1	CASSQVAGVTFYGYTF
TRBJ2-1	TRBV7-6	CASSLEGGSYNEQFF
TRBJ2-7	TRBV29-1	CSVEASGSYEQYF
TRBJ1-3	TRBV29-1	CSVRISGNTIYF
TRBJ2-1	TRBV5-6	CASSLVAGQGAGDEQFF
TRBJ1-2	TRBV23-1	CASRRWGERGYGYTF
TRBJ2-7	TRBV7-9	CASSLERGGYEQYF
TRBJ2-1	TRBV20-1	CSARDIGVEQFF
TRBJ2-1	TRBV20-1	CSARPGVGDNEQFF
TRBJ2-1	TRBV2	CASSPRLAGGHNEQFF
TRBJ2-7	TRBV29-1	CSVDGLAGVDEQYF
TRBJ1-1	TRBV25-1	CASSESMDPEAFF
TRBJ2-2	TRBV12-3/TRBV12-4	CASSFPDRGVNTGELFF